These T cell receptor beta chains were read from a single sample in a study of beta chain features in type 1 diabetes. Profiled with immunoSEQ multiplex PCR; TCRdb holds only in-frame clones, not every one. The sample lists under 150,000 clones, 17% occurring once. The material sequenced was central memory CD4+ T cells from blood. Receptor source: a man aged 18 to 30 with type 1 diabetes. Both conserved end residues are part of each CDR3. A D gene is named only where the DNA matches it firmly. Clone size is stated in some rows and not others, as once, few, many or a class when expanded.

TRBV20-1	TRBD1	few	TRBJ2-7	CLGQGSYEQYF	TGTCTGGGACAGGGGTCCTACGAGCAGTACTTC
TRBV6-1	TRBD2	-	TRBJ2-7	CASSEASSGRFYEQYF	TGTGCCAGCAGTGAAGCTTCAAGCGGGAGGTTCTACGAGCAGTACTTC
TRBV4-2	-	-	TRBJ1-1	CASSLAPMNTEAFF	TGTGCCAGCAGCTTGGCCCCGATGAACACTGAAGCTTTCTTT
TRBV7-2	TRBD2	-	TRBJ2-3	CASRNTGTNTDTQYF	TGTGCCAGCAGGAATACCGGGACTAACACAGATACGCAGTATTTT
TRBV2	-	few	TRBJ2-5	CASSTAQETQYF	TGTGCCAGCAGCACCGCCCAAGAGACCCAGTACTTC
TRBV18	-	few	TRBJ1-1	CASSSRGINTEAFF	TGTGCCAGCTCCTCCCGCGGGATCAACACTGAAGCTTTCTTT
TRBV2	-	-	TRBJ2-6	CASSPEASGANVLTF	TGTGCCAGCAGTCCGGAGGCCTCTGGGGCCAACGTCCTGACTTTC
TRBV15	-	many	TRBJ2-1	CATSRLLWDEQFF	TGTGCCACCAGCAGACTTTTGTGGGATGAGCAGTTCTTC
TRBV6-6	-	medium-sized	TRBJ2-7	CASSTPGDASYEQYF	TGTGCCAGCAGTACCCCTGGTGACGCCTCCTACGAGCAGTACTTC
TRBV4-2	TRBD2	-	TRBJ2-3	CASSQDLLAGGSTDTQYF	TGTGCCAGCAGCCAAGATCTGCTAGCGGGAGGGAGCACAGATACGCAGTATTTT
TRBV27	-	-	TRBJ1-5	CASRPTGNQPQHF	TGTGCCAGCAGACCTACAGGGAATCAGCCCCAGCATTTT
TRBV29-1	-	-	TRBJ2-3	CSVDSSPTDTQYF	TGCAGCGTGGACAGTAGCCCCACAGATACGCAGTATTTT
TRBV7-2	TRBD1	once	TRBJ2-7	CASTPTGANHFSTYEQYF	TGTGCCAGCACCCCGACAGGGGCTAATCACTTTTCCACCTACGAGCAGTACTTC
TRBV11-1	TRBD2	-	TRBJ2-1	CASSLMASGNNEQFF	TGTGCCAGCAGCTTAATGGCTAGCGGGAATAATGAGCAGTTCTTC
TRBV2	-	-	TRBJ1-1	CASSPVIFGGTEAFF	TGTGCCAGCTCGCCGGTAATTTTTGGGGGCACTGAAGCTTTCTTT
TRBV7-9	-	few	TRBJ2-1	CASSTRTGFNEQFF	TGTGCCAGCAGCACTCGGACTGGATTCAATGAGCAGTTCTTC
TRBV25-1	-	-	TRBJ2-7	CASSVGMASSYEQYF	TGTGCCAGCAGTGTGGGTATGGCGAGCTCCTACGAGCAGTACTTC
TRBV29-1	TRBD1	few	TRBJ1-2	CSVDLTDRGYYGYTF	TGCAGCGTTGACTTAACAGACAGGGGCTACTATGGCTACACCTTC
TRBV10-3	-	few	TRBJ1-2	CAISESRYGYTF	TGTGCCATCAGTGAGTCACGATATGGCTACACCTTC
TRBV28	TRBD1	few	TRBJ1-2	CASSFRTGIYGYTF	TGTGCCAGCAGTTTTAGGACAGGCATATATGGCTACACCTTC
TRBV18	-	many	TRBJ1-1	CASSPLAPAEEAFF	TGTGCCAGCTCACCACTCGCCCCGGCGGAAGAAGCTTTCTTT
TRBV4-1	-	-	TRBJ2-2	CASSQDANTGELFF	TGCGCCAGCAGCCAAGATGCTAACACCGGGGAGCTGTTTTTT
TRBV5-4	-	few	TRBJ2-5	CASSLTRQETQYF	TGTGCCAGCAGCTTGACCAGACAAGAGACCCAGTACTTC
TRBV30	-	many	TRBJ2-1	CAWSATGGGEQFF	TGTGCCTGGAGTGCCACCGGTGGTGGGGAGCAGTTCTTC